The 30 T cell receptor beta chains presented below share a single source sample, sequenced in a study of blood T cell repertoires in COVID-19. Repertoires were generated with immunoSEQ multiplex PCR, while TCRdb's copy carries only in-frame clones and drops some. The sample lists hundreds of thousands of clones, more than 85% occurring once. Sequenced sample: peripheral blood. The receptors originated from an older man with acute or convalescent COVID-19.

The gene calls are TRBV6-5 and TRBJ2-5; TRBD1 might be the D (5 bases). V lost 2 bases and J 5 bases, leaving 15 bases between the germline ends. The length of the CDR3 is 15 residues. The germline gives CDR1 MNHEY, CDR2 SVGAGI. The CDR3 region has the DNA TGTGCCAGCAGTTACAATGGGGCTAGTCGGGAGACCCAGTACTTC. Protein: CASSYNGASRETQYF.

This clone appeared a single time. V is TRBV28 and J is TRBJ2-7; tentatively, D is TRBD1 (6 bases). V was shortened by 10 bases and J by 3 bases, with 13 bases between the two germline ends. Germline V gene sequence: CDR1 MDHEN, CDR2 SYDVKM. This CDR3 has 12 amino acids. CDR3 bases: TGTGCCACAGTGACAGGAAGCTACGAGCAGTACTTC. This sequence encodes CATVTGSYEQYF.

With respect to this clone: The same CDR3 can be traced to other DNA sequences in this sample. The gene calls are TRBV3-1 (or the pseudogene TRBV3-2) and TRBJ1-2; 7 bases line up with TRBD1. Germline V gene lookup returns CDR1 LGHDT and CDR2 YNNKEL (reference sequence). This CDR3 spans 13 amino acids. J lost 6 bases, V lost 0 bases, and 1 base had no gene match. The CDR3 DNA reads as TGTGCCAGCAGCCAAGAACAGGGGCATGGCTACACCTTC. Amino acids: CASSQEQGHGYTF.

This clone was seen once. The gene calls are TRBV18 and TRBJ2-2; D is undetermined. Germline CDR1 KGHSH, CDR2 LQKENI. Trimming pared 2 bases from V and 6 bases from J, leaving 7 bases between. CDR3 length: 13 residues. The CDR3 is CASSPVASGELFF. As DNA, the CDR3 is TGTGCCAGCTCACCAGTGGCCTCCGGGGAGCTGTTTTTT.

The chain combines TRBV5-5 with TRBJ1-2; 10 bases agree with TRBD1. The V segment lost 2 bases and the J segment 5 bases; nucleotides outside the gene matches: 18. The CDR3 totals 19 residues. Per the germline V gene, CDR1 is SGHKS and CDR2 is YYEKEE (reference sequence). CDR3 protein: CASSLEGQGLISRGYGYTF. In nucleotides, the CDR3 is TGTGCCAGCAGCTTAGAGGGACAGGGGCTCATTTCCAGGGGATATGGCTACACCTTC.

The CDR3, as DNA: TGTGCCAGCAGCTTCACTAGCGGGAGGGTTTACGAGCAGTACTTC. Translated, it gives CASSFTSGRVYEQYF. The chain combines TRBV11-2 with TRBJ2-7; 13 nucleotides agree with TRBD2. The CDR3 has 15 residues. With V trimmed by 3 bases and J by 4 bases, 3 bases remained unmatched. The germline V gene encodes CDR1 SGHAT and CDR2 FQNNGV. Using reference TRBV11-2 and TRBJ2-7 for the parts outside the CDR3, the full variable domain is EAGVAQSPRYKIIEKRQSVAFWCNPISGHATLYWYQQILGQGPKLLIQFQNNGVVDDSQLPKDRFSAERLKGVDSTLKIQPAKLEDSAVYLCASSFTSGRVYEQYFGPGTRLTVT.

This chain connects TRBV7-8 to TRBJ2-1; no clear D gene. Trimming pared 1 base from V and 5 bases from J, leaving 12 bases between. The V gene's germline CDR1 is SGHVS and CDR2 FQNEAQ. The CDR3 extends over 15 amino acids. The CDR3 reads CASSLGGPNNNEQFF. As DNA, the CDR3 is TGTGCCAGCAGCTTAGGAGGTCCCAACAACAATGAGCAGTTCTTC.

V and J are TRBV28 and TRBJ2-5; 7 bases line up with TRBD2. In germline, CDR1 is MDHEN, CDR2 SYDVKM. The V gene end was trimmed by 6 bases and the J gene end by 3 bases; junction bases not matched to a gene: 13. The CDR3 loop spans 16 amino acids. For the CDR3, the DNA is TGTGCCAGCAGGCCAACCGGGAGGCTAGGGAAAGAGACCCAGTACTTC. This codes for CASRPTGRLGKETQYF. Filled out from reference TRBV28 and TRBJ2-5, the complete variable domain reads DVKVTQSSRYLVKRTGEKVFLECVQDMDHENMFWYRQDPGLGLRLIYFSYDVKMKEKGDIPEGYSVSREKKERFSLILESASTNQTSMYLCASRPTGRLGKETQYFGPGTRLLVL.

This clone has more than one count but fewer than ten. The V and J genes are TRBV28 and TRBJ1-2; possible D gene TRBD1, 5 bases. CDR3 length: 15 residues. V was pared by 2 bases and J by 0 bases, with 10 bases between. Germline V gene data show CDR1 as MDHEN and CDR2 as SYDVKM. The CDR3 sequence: CASSLGAQANYGYTF. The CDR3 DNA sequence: TGTGCCAGCAGTTTAGGCGCACAGGCTAACTATGGCTACACCTTC.

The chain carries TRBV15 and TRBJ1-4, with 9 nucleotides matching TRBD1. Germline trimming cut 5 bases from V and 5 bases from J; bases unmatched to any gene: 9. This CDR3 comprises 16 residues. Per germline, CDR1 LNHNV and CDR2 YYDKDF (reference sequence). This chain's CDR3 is CATSQRSGTGNEKLFF. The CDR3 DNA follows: TGTGCCACCAGCCAAAGATCCGGGACAGGGAATGAAAAACTGTTTTTT.

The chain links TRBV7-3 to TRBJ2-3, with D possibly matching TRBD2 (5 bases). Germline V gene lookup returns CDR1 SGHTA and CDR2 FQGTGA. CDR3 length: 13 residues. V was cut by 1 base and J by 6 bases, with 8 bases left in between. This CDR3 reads CASSLNRGDTQYF. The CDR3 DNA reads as TGTGCCAGCAGCTTAAACCGGGGTGATACGCAGTATTTT. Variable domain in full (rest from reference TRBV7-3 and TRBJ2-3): GAGVSQTPSNKVTEKGKYVELRCDPISGHTALYWYRQSLGQGPEFLIYFQGTGAADDSGLPNDRFFAVRPEGSVSTLKIQRTERGDSAVYLCASSLNRGDTQYFGPGTRLTVL.

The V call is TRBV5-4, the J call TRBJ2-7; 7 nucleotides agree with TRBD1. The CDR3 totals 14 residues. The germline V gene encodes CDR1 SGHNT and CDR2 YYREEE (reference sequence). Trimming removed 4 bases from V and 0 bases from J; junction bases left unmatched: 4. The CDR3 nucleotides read TGTGCCAGCAGCGCCCGGGACAGCTCCTACGAGCAGTACTTC. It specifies CASSARDSSYEQYF.

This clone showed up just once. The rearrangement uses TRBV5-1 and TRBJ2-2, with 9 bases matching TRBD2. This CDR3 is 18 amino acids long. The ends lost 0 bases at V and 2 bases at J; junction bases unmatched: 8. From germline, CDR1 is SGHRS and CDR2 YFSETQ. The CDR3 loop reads CASSLGPSGATNTGELFF. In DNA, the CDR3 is TGCGCCAGCAGCTTGGGGCCTAGCGGGGCCACCAACACCGGGGAGCTGTTTTTT. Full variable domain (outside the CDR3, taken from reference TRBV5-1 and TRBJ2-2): KAGVTQTPRYLIKTRGQQVTLSCSPISGHRSVSWYQQTPGQGLQFLFEYFSETQRNKGNFPGRFSGRQFSNSRSEMNVSTLELGDSALYLCASSLGPSGATNTGELFFGEGSRLTVL.

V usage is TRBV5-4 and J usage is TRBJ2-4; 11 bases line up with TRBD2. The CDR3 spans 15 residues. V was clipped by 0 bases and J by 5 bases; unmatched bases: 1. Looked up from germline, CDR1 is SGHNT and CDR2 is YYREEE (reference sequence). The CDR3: CASSLDSGGENIQYF. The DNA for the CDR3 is TGTGCCAGCAGCTTGGATAGCGGGGGGGAAAACATTCAGTACTTC.

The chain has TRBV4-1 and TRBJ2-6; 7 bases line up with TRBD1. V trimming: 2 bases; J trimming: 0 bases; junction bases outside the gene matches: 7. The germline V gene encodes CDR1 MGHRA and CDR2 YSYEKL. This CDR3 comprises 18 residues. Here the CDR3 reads CASSQPRGTSSGANVLTF. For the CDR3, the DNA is TGCGCCAGCAGCCAACCCAGGGGGACAAGCTCTGGGGCCAACGTCCTGACTTTC.

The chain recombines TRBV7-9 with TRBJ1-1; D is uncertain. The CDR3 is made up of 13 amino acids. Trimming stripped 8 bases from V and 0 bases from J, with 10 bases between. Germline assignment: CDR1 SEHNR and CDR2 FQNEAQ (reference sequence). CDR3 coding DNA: TGTGCCAGCCGCCGCGGGGTGAACACTGAAGCTTTCTTT. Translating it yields CASRRGVNTEAFF.

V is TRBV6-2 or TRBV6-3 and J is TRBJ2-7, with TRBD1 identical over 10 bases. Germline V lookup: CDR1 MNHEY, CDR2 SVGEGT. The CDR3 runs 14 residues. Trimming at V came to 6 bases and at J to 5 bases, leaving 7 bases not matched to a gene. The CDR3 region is CASSYSGTGDEQYF. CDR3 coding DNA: TGTGCCAGCAGCTATTCCGGGACAGGGGACGAGCAGTACTTC.

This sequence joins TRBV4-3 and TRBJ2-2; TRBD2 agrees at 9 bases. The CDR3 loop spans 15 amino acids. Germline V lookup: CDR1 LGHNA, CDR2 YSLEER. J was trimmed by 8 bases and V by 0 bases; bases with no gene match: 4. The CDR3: CASSQDGLAGGELFF. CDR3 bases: TGCGCCAGCAGCCAAGACGGGCTAGCGGGAGGGGAGCTGTTTTTT.

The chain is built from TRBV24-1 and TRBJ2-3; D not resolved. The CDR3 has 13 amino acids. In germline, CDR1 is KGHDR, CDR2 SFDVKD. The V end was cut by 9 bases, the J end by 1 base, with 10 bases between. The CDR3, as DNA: TGTGCCACCGGGCGTCCCGGCACAGATACGCAGTATTTT. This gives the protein CATGRPGTDTQYF.

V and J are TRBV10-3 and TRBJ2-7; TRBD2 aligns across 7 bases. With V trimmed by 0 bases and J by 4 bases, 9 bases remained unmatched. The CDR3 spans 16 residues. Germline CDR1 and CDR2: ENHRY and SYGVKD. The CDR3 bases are TGTGCCATCAGTGAGTCCCGCAGGGAGGGAAGATACGAGCAGTACTTC. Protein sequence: CAISESRREGRYEQYF.

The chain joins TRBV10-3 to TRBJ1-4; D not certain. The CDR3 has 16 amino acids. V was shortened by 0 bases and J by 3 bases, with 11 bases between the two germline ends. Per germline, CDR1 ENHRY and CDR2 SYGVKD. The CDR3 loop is CAISESTQNPNEKLFF. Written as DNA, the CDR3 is TGTGCCATCAGTGAGTCTACGCAGAATCCTAATGAAAAACTGTTTTTT.

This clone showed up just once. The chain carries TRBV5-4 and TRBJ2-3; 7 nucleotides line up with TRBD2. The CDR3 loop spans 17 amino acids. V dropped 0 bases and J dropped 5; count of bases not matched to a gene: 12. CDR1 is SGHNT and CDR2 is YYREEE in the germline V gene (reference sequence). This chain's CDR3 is CASSLGLAGGLGDTQYF. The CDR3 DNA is TGTGCCAGCAGCTTGGGGTTAGCGGGCGGGTTGGGAGATACGCAGTATTTT.

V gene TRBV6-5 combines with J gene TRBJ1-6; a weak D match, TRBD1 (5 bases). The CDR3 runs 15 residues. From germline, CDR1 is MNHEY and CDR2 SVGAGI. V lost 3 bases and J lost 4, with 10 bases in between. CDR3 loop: CASSYEEGYNSPLHF. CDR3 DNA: TGTGCCAGCAGTTATGAGGAGGGGTATAATTCACCCCTCCACTTT.

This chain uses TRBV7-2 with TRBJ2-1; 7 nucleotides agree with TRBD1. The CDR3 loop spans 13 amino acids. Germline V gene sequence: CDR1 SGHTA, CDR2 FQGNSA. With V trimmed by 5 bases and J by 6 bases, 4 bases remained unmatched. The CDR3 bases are TGTGCCAGCAGCAGGGGGCAAGTCAATGAGCAGTTCTTC. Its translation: CASSRGQVNEQFF.

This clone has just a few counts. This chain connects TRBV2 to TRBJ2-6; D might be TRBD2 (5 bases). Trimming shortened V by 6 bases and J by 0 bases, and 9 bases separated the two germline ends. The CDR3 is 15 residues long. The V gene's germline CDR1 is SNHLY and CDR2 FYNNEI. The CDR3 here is CASSLDYSGANVLTF. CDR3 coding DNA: TGTGCCAGCAGCCTCGACTACTCTGGGGCCAACGTCCTGACTTTC.

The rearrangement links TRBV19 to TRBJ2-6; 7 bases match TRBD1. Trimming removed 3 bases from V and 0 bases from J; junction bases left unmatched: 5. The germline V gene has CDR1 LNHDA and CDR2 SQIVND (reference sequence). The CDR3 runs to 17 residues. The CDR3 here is CASSMGNRGSGANVLTF. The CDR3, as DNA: TGTGCCAGTAGTATGGGTAACAGGGGCTCTGGGGCCAACGTCCTGACTTTC.

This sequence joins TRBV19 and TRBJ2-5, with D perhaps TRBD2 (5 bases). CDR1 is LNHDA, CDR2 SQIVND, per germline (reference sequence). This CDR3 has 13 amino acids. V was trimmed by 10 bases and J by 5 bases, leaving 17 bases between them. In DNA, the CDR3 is TGTGCCACCGCTCGGGAACGGTCTGAGACCCAGTACTTC. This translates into CATARERSETQYF.

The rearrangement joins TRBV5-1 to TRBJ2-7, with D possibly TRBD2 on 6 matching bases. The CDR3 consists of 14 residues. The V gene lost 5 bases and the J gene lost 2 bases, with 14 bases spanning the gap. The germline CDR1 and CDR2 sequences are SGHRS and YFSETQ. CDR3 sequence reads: CASSMPGSAYEQYF. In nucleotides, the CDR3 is TGCGCCAGCAGTATGCCCGGGAGCGCCTACGAGCAGTACTTC.

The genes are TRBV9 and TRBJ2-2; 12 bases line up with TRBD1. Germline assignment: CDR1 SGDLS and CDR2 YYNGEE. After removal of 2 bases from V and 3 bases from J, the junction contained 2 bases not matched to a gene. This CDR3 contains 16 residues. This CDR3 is CASSVGTGGHTGELFF. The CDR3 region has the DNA TGTGCCAGCAGCGTTGGGACAGGGGGCCACACCGGGGAGCTGTTTTTT.

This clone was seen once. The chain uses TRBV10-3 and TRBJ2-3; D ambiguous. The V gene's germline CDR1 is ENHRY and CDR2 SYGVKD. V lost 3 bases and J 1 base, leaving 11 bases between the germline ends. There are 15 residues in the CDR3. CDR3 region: CAISDSVRGTDTQYF. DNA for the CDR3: TGTGCCATCAGTGACTCGGTACGGGGCACAGATACGCAGTATTTT.